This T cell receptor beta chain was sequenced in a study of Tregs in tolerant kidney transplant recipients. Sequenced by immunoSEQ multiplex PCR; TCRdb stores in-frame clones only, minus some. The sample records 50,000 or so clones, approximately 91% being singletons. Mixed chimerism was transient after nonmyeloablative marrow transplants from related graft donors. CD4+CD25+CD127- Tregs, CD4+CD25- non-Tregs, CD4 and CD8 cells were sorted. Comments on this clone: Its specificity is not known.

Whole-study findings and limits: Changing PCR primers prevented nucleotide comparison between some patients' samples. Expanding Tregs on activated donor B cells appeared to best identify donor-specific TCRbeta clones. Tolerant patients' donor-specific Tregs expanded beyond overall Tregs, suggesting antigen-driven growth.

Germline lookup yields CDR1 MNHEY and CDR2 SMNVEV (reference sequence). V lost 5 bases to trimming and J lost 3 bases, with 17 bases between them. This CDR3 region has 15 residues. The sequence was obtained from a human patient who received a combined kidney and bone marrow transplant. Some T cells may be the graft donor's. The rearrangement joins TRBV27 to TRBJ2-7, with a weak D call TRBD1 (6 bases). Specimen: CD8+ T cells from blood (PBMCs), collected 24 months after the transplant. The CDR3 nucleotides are TGTGCCAGCAGTGGAGACAGGCTCCCTTACTACGAGCAGTACTTC. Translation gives CASSGDRLPYYEQYF.